These 10 T cell receptor beta chains originate from one sample sequenced in a study of T cell repertoires in cytomegalovirus infection. TCRdb called the reads again in MiXCR, with one record for every CDR3 protein. Among around 120,000 distinct CDR3 sequences listed, roughly 9% were seen once. What was sequenced was PBMCs. These TCRs come from a human donor in good health (CMV status not recorded). Some clones in this sample may be carry-over from other donors' samples.

This clonotype came up a few times. The gene calls are TRBV28 and TRBJ1-6; 9 nucleotides match TRBD1. The V gene end was trimmed by 6 bases and the J gene end by 4 bases; junction bases not matched to a gene: 10. The CDR3 extends over 17 amino acids. Germline V gene sequence: CDR1 MDHEN, CDR2 SYDVKM. The CDR3 reads CASRLPGQGSYNSPLHF. The DNA of the CDR3 is TGTGCCAGCAGGCTTCCGGGACAGGGATCTTATAATTCACCCCTCCACTTT.

This clonotype showed up just a few times. The V gene is TRBV28, the J gene TRBJ2-3, with unresolved D. This CDR3 region has 14 residues. V lost 6 bases and J lost 4, with 14 bases in between. CDR1 is MDHEN, CDR2 SYDVKM, per germline. The DNA of the CDR3 is TGTGCCAGCAGGGACCGACCAGACCCAGATACGCAGTATTTT. This encodes CASRDRPDPDTQYF.

This clonotype was counted at least ten times. This chain links TRBV19 with TRBJ2-7; D ambiguous. Germline V gives CDR1 LNHDA, CDR2 SQIVND (reference sequence). The CDR3 is 13 amino acids. V was pared by 3 bases and J by 2 bases, with 8 bases between. CDR3 DNA sequence: TGTGCCAGTAGTATTCAGTTGACCTACGAGCAGTACTTC. Encoded protein: CASSIQLTYEQYF.

Details on this clonotype: A much larger clone differs by one base, so this may be a read error. This chain uses TRBV13 with TRBJ2-1; TRBD2 matches at 7 bases. The J segment lost 15 bases and the V segment lost 2 bases, leaving 16 bases of the junction unmatched. Germline CDR1 PRHDT, CDR2 FYEKMQ (reference sequence). The CDR3 is 15 residues long. CDR3 coding DNA: TGTGCCAGCAGCTTACCGGTGGGGGGGAACCGAGCGTGGTTCTTC. It yields the protein CASSLPVGGNRAWFF.

This clonotype was counted only a few times. The chain links TRBV20-1 to TRBJ2-3; 11 nucleotides line up with TRBD2. J lost 2 bases, V lost 5 bases, and 6 bases had no gene match. This CDR3 comprises 15 residues. Germline values: CDR1 DFQATT, CDR2 SNEGSKA (reference sequence). CDR3: CSAPSGGSLTDTQYF. Here the CDR3 DNA reads TGCAGTGCTCCTAGCGGGGGGTCGCTCACAGATACGCAGTATTTT.

The chain uses TRBV28 and TRBJ1-2; D is perhaps TRBD1 (5 bases). The germline CDR1 and CDR2 sequences are MDHEN and SYDVKM. CDR3 length: 15 residues. V dropped 2 bases and J dropped 3 bases, with 13 bases sitting between them. CDR3 bases: TGTGCCAGCAGTTTAAAATGGCGCAGGGACTATGGCTACACCTTC. Its translation: CASSLKWRRDYGYTF.

This clonotype was counted ten times or more. The chain links TRBV7-2 to TRBJ2-7; TRBD1 agrees at 8 bases. CDR3 length: 13 amino acids. Germline V gene sequence: CDR1 SGHTA, CDR2 FQGNSA. V shed 1 base and J 7 bases; nucleotides not matched to a gene: 3. The CDR3 sequence is CASSLGTGHEQYF. CDR3 coding DNA: TGTGCCAGCAGCTTAGGGACAGGGCATGAGCAGTACTTC.

In this sample, this clonotype turned up many times. The rearrangement joins TRBV7-2 to TRBJ1-1; D call uncertain. Germline CDR1 reads SGHTA; CDR2 reads FQGNSA. The CDR3 is 13 residues long. The V and J ends lost 5 bases and 10 bases respectively, with 17 bases between them. CDR3 coding DNA: TGTGCCAGCAGCCCCTGGGCCCGGGAGAGAGCTTTCTTT. Translation: CASSPWARERAFF.

The rearrangement links TRBV2 to TRBJ2-3; D gene ambiguous. The V end lost 1 base, the J end lost 1 base, and 6 bases lay between the germline ends. Germline-derived CDR1 and CDR2 are SNHLY and FYNNEI. The length of the CDR3 is 14 residues. CDR3 nucleotide sequence: TGTGCCAGCAGTGAAGTAGCCCGCACAGATACGCAGTATTTT. Translation gives CASSEVARTDTQYF.

This clonotype was seen only a few times. This sequence joins TRBV5-5 and TRBJ1-6, with TRBD1 identical over 7 bases. CDR1 SGHKS and CDR2 YYEKEE come from the germline V gene (reference sequence). The CDR3 totals 16 residues. The V segment lost 4 bases and the J segment 3 bases; nucleotides outside the gene matches: 7. The CDR3 coding sequence is TGTGCCAGCAGCCCGACAGGGAATATCTATAATTCACCCCTCCACTTT. Protein: CASSPTGNIYNSPLHF.